These T cell receptor beta chains were read from a single sample in a study of blood T cell repertoires in COVID-19. Here immunoSEQ multiplex PCR was the method, and the copy in TCRdb shows in-frame clones only, minus some. The table has about 430,000 clones, roughly 88% seen once. Specimen: PBMCs or T cells enriched from blood (not recorded which). These receptor sequences come from a woman aged 18-29 years who had been exposed to COVID-19. Both conserved end residues are part of each CDR3.

>14|TRBV9|TRBJ2-3
CASSVGAGMDTQYF
>15|TRBV28|TRBJ1-4
CASSLAQPGQGKLFF
>13|TRBV3-1/TRBV3-2|TRBJ1-1
CASRGVAGTEAFF
>14|TRBV9|TRBJ2-7
CASSVGTPSYEQYF
>13|TRBV7-9|TRBJ1-1
CATHRGLNTEAFF
>13|TRBV7-7|TRBJ2-1
CASSSGQGNEQFF
>16|TRBV5-5|TRBJ2-1
CASSPGLAGVLNEQFF
>13|TRBV3-1/TRBV3-2|TRBJ1-1
CASSQTGEIEAFF
>16|TRBV10-3|TRBJ1-4
CAISRGGLETNEKLFF
>13|TRBV6-6|TRBJ1-4
CASRGRGNEKLFF
>15|TRBV7-7|TRBJ2-2
CASSSVGLNTGELFF
>15|TRBV13|TRBJ1-3
CASSLWDSNRNTIYF
>18|TRBV9|TRBJ2-1
CASSLTPGLFFSYNEQFF
>15|TRBV7-2|TRBJ1-1
CASSPSPGQGTEAFF
>16|TRBV4-1|TRBJ2-1
CASSLIRSSSGNEQFF
>13|TRBV28|TRBJ1-2
CASSSRALYGYTF
>15|TRBV3-1/TRBV3-2|TRBJ1-3
CASSRRQSSGNTIYF
>15|TRBV5-5|TRBJ1-2
CASSANGQVLYGYTF
>13|TRBV28|TRBJ1-2
CASRRGPYYGYTF
>18|TRBV12-1|TRBJ2-5
CASSIGATSGRLQETQYF
>14|TRBV11-2|TRBJ1-4
CASSFGTVGEKLFF
>13|TRBV4-2|TRBJ1-1
CASSQGGTTEAFF
>15|TRBV18|TRBJ1-3
CASSPTGGSGNTIYF
>14|TRBV7-9|TRBJ1-1
CASSLATQPGEAFF
>13|TRBV29-1|TRBJ1-1
CSGTDRAHTEAFF
>14|TRBV18|TRBJ2-7
CASSPGLARDEQYF
>18|TRBV7-9|TRBJ2-1
CASSFRDSVAGYEGEQFF
>15|TRBV9|TRBJ1-5
CASSVDGQGGQPQHF